This entry lists 22 T cell receptor beta chains sequenced from one sample in a study of cytomegalovirus exposure and HLA in healthy donors. The PCR made use of 60 Vbeta and 13 Jbeta primers. The data were produced by immunoSEQ multiplex PCR, yet TCRdb's version contains in-frame clones alone and is incomplete. The data contain around 140,000 clones, about 84% of them seen just once; the ten biggest clones take up about 2.2%. Sequencing was done on a sample of PBMCs. The receptors originated from a man between 50 and 59 years old in good health and CMV-seronegative.

The rearrangement links TRBV15 to TRBJ1-1, with D perhaps TRBD1 (6 bases). The CDR3 consists of 19 residues. Trimming shortened V by 3 bases and J by 0 bases, and 23 bases separated the two germline ends. CDR1 and CDR2 (germline): LNHNV, YYDKDF (reference sequence). The CDR3 DNA sequence: TGTGCCACCAGCAGCGAACCCAGCTTCAGGACAGCTATGAACACTGAAGCTTTCTTT. Its translation is CATSSEPSFRTAMNTEAFF.

V and J are TRBV18 and TRBJ1-1; D unresolved. The germline gives CDR1 KGHSH, CDR2 LQKENI. This CDR3 has 16 amino acids. The V end lost 3 bases, the J end lost 1 base, and 15 bases lay between the germline ends. The CDR3 here is CASSPPSSLANTEAFF. The CDR3, as DNA: TGTGCCAGCTCACCTCCCTCATCCTTGGCGAACACTGAAGCTTTCTTT.

V is TRBV5-1 and J is TRBJ1-1; D is perhaps TRBD1 (6 bases). With 2 bases removed from V and 4 bases from J, the gap between germline ends came to 12 bases. The CDR3 length is 14 residues. Germline V gene data show CDR1 as SGHRS and CDR2 as YFSETQ. CDR3 region: CASSFGQGITEAFF. The CDR3 DNA is TGCGCCAGCAGCTTTGGCCAGGGGATCACTGAAGCTTTCTTT.

This clone was seen only a few times. The V gene is TRBV6-1, the J gene TRBJ1-1; 7 nucleotides match TRBD1. V shed 6 bases, J shed 7 bases, and the junction held 8 bases outside the gene matches. CDR1 MNHNS and CDR2 SASEGT come from the germline V gene. The CDR3 totals 13 residues. CDR3 DNA: TGTGCCAGCAGATACACAGGGGTCGTTGAAGCTTTCTTT. Translating gives CASRYTGVVEAFF.

In its sample, this clone was seen a few times. This chain's CDR3 is CASKKRGDLGTEAFF. The CDR3 nucleotides read TGTGCCAGCAAGAAACGGGGGGATCTCGGAACTGAAGCTTTCTTT. The rearrangement joins TRBV2 to TRBJ1-1; TRBD1 might be the D (5 bases). This CDR3 is 15 amino acids long. The V end lost 7 bases, the J end lost 5 bases, and 20 bases lay between the germline ends. The germline gives CDR1 SNHLY, CDR2 FYNNEI.

The rearrangement links TRBV29-1 to TRBJ1-3; the D gene is possibly TRBD1 (6 bases). Germline lookup yields CDR1 SQVTM and CDR2 ANQGSEA. V was cut by 3 bases and J by 2 bases, with 17 bases left in between. The CDR3 totals 16 residues. The DNA for the CDR3 is TGCAGCGTTGAGTGGGGTTCAGGGGCAGCTGGAAACACCATATATTTT. Translating gives CSVEWGSGAAGNTIYF.

The chain combines TRBV11-2 with TRBJ1-2; TRBD1 is a possible D gene (6 bases). Germline V CDR1 and CDR2: SGHAT, FQNNGV. This CDR3 region has 15 residues. V was trimmed by 1 base and J by 9 bases, leaving 18 bases between them. The CDR3 bases are TGTGCCAGCAGCTTAGCCATCTCAGGGGACGAATGCTACACCTTC. Translating it yields CASSLAISGDECYTF.

The chain is built from TRBV27 and TRBJ1-3; 7 nucleotides align to TRBD1. CDR3 size: 18 residues. J was trimmed by 0 bases and V by 0 bases; bases with no gene match: 8. In germline, CDR1 is MNHEY, CDR2 SMNVEV (reference sequence). The CDR3 loop is CASSLSGTVGFSGNTIYF. The CDR3 bases are TGTGCCAGCAGTTTATCGGGGACAGTCGGATTCTCTGGAAACACCATATATTTT.

The chain recombines TRBV7-2 with TRBJ2-7; 9 bases map to TRBD1. The CDR3 is 14 residues long. The trim removed 4 bases at V and 3 bases at J, leaving 4 bases unmatched. Germline V gives CDR1 SGHTA, CDR2 FQGNSA. CDR3 sequence reads: CASSSGQGFYEQYF. The CDR3, as DNA: TGTGCCAGCAGCTCTGGACAGGGGTTCTACGAGCAGTACTTC.

A remark on this clone: A read error may account for a junction end that differs from germline. Different DNA sequences within this sample yield the same CDR3. The chain combines TRBV5-4 with TRBJ2-1; 9 positions agree with TRBD1. This CDR3 has 15 residues. CDR1 is SGHNT, CDR2 YYREEE, per germline (reference sequence). The CDR3 reads CASSLDRGTYNEQFF. In DNA form, the CDR3 reads TGTGCCAGCAGTTTGGACAGGGGAACCTACAATGAGCAGTTCTTC.

This clone was observed a single time. V usage is TRBV9 and J usage is TRBJ1-1; D call uncertain. The CDR3 contains 14 residues. Germline-derived CDR1 and CDR2 are SGDLS and YYNGEE. V was cut by 1 base and J by 4 bases, with 11 bases left in between. DNA for the CDR3: TGTGCCAGCAGCGTAAACGTTTGGAGCACTGAAGCTTTCTTT. Protein product: CASSVNVWSTEAFF. The full variable domain, its missing parts supplied by reference TRBV9 and TRBJ1-1, is DSGVTQTPKHLITATGQRVTLRCSPRSGDLSVYWYQQSLDQGLQFLIQYYNGEERAKGNILERFSAQQFPDLHSELNLSSLELGDSALYFCASSVNVWSTEAFFGQGTRLTVV.

A few counts support this clone. The chain has TRBV6-1 and TRBJ1-4; 7 nucleotides line up with TRBD1. V lost 10 bases, J lost 5 bases, and 13 bases stayed unmatched. The CDR3 length is 15 residues. Germline V lookup: CDR1 MNHNS, CDR2 SASEGT. CDR3 protein: CATLRGGAGNEKLFF. In DNA, the CDR3 is TGTGCCACCCTAAGAGGGGGCGCTGGGAATGAAAAACTGTTTTTT.

The chain has TRBV6-5 and TRBJ2-5; 7 bases align to TRBD1. The better agreement between TRBJ2-7 and the DNA end casts doubt on the J call. CDR1 MNHEY and CDR2 SVGAGI come from the germline V gene. The CDR3 contains 14 residues. The CDR3 reads CASSRLGGTYEQYF. As DNA, the CDR3 is TGTGCCAGCAGTCGGCTAGGGGGCACCTACGAGCAGTACTTC.

The J gene is TRBJ2-7, the V gene TRBV2; 7 bases are shared with TRBD1. The V gene's germline CDR1 is SNHLY and CDR2 FYNNEI. Trimming took 5 bases from V and 13 from J; bases not matched to a gene: 14. The CDR3 extends over 13 amino acids. The DNA for the CDR3 is TGTGCCAGCAGTTGGACAGGCCCGCTGGGGGCTTACTTC. Translated: CASSWTGPLGAYF.

J is TRBJ1-5 and V is TRBV28; 7 bases are shared with TRBD1. There are 15 residues in the CDR3. V shed 5 bases and J 0 bases; nucleotides not matched to a gene: 4. Germline CDR1 reads MDHEN; CDR2 reads SYDVKM. CDR3 nucleotides: TGTGCCAGCAGTCAGGGGGGAATTAGCAATCAGCCCCAGCATTTT. Translation gives CASSQGGISNQPQHF.

This sequence joins TRBV10-2 and TRBJ2-1, with 12 bases fitting TRBD2. This CDR3 comprises 14 residues. The V gene's germline CDR1 is WSHSY and CDR2 SAAADI. Losses at the gene ends were 5 bases for V and 6 bases for J; bases not matched to a gene: 2. The CDR3: CASSTSGRTNEQFF. The CDR3 nucleotides are TGCGCCAGCAGTACTAGCGGGAGGACCAATGAGCAGTTCTTC.

This chain joins TRBV6-5 and TRBJ2-7, with a weak D call TRBD1 (5 bases). Germline CDR1 is MNHEY and CDR2 is SVGAGI. V shed 7 bases and J shed 0 bases, with 16 bases lying between them. This CDR3 has 15 residues. The CDR3 is CASTPPGLSSYEQYF. The CDR3 nucleotides are TGTGCCAGCACCCCCCCAGGGTTAAGCTCCTACGAGCAGTACTTC.

As to this clone: In the same sample, other DNA sequences code for this CDR3. The genes are TRBV5-1 and TRBJ2-7, with 7 bases lining up with TRBD1. V shed 0 bases, J shed 0 bases, and the junction held 3 bases outside the gene matches. The germline gives CDR1 SGHRS, CDR2 YFSETQ. The CDR3 has 15 residues. The CDR3 bases are TGCGCCAGCAGCTTGGGGGGGACAGCCTCCTACGAGCAGTACTTC. Translation gives CASSLGGTASYEQYF.

V and J are TRBV23-1 and TRBJ2-2; 7 bases align to TRBD1. TRBV23-1 is known as an ORF, though its function is uncertain. CDR3 size: 17 residues. After removal of 1 base from V and 4 bases from J, the junction contained 9 bases not matched to a gene. CDR3: CASSQLGRGRVTGELFF. DNA for the CDR3: TGCGCCAGCAGTCAATTAGGCAGGGGGAGAGTCACCGGGGAGCTGTTTTTT.

J is TRBJ1-2 and V is TRBV18, with TRBD1 matching 7 bases. Trimming removed 3 bases from V and 8 bases from J; junction bases left unmatched: 15. The CDR3 loop spans 16 amino acids. Germline V gene lookup returns CDR1 KGHSH and CDR2 LQKENI. CDR3 sequence (DNA): TGTGCCAGCTCACCTCGACAGGGTGCCTGGTTGGAGGGCTACACCTTC. This translates into CASSPRQGAWLEGYTF.

The chain is built from TRBV5-8 and TRBJ2-3, with TRBD2 as a possible D gene (6 bases). The V end was cut by 3 bases, the J end by 3 bases, with 20 bases between. The CDR3 loop spans 17 amino acids. Per germline, CDR1 SGHTS and CDR2 YDEGEE. The CDR3 nucleotides read TGTGCCAGCAGCTCCACAGCGTTAGCGGAGCCAACAGATACGCAGTATTTT. Protein: CASSSTALAEPTDTQYF.

The chain has TRBV6-5 and TRBJ2-3; maybe TRBD2 (5 bases). V lost 6 bases and J 0 bases, leaving 7 bases between the germline ends. Per the germline V gene, CDR1 is MNHEY and CDR2 is SVGAGI. This CDR3 contains 13 residues. CDR3 DNA sequence: TGTGCCAGCAGCTGGACTAGCACAGATACGCAGTATTTT. As protein: CASSWTSTDTQYF.